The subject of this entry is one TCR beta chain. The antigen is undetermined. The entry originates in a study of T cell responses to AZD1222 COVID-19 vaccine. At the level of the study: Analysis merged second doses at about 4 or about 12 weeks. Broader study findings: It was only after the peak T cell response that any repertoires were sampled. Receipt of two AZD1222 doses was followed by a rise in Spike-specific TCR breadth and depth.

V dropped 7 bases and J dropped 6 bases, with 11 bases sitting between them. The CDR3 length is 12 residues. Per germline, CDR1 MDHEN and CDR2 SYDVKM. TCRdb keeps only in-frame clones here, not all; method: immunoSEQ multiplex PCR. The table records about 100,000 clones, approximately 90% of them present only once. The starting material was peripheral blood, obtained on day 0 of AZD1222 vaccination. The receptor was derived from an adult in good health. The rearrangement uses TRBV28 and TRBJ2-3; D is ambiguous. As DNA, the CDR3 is TGTGCCAGCACCACCTCGAGGGATACGCAGTATTTT. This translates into CASTTSRDTQYF.